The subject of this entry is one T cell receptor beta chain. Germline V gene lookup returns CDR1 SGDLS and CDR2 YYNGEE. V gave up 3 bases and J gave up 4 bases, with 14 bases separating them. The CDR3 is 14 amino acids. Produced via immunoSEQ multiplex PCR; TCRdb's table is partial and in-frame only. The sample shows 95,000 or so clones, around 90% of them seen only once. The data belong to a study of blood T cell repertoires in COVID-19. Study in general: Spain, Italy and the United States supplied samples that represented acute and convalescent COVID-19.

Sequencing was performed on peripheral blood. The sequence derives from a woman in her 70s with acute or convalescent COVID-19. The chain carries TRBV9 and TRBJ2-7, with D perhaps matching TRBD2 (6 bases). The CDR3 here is CASSAGLLEYEQYF. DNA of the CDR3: TGTGCCAGCAGCGCGGGACTGCTGGAGTACGAGCAGTACTTC. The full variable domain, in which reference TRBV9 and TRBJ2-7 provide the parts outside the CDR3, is DSGVTQTPKHLITATGQRVTLRCSPRSGDLSVYWYQQSLDQGLQFLIQYYNGEERAKGNILERFSAQQFPDLHSELNLSSLELGDSALYFCASSAGLLEYEQYFGPGTRLTVT.